Sequencing of this T cell receptor (beta chain) was carried out in a study of cytomegalovirus exposure and HLA in healthy donors. Study-level results: Among TCR sequences, most were rare, though some public TCRs appeared in many donors. Testing in vitro showed a few CMV-associated chains specific for CMV antigens.

Germline CDR1 is SEHNR and CDR2 is FQNEAQ (reference sequence). V gave up 1 base and J gave up 5 bases; unmatched junction bases: 7. The length of the CDR3 is 15 residues. This table comes from immunoSEQ multiplex PCR, and its TCRdb copy is limited to in-frame clones, with some not included. The profile shows approximately 88,000 clones, roughly 96% of them singletons. To note about this clone: Its specificity is unknown.

The sequencing sample was made of PBMCs. The V call is TRBV7-9, the J call TRBJ2-5, with 7 bases aligning to TRBD2. The clonotype originates from a woman in her late teens or twenties in good health and CMV-seronegative. The CDR3 protein is CASSLGAGADETQYF. The CDR3 nucleotides are TGTGCCAGCAGCTTAGGCGCGGGAGCCGACGAGACCCAGTACTTC.